A selection of T cell receptor beta chains follows, all from one sample in a study of long-term antiretroviral therapy in people with HIV. Profiled with immunoSEQ multiplex PCR; TCRdb holds only in-frame clones, not every one. Here the sample spans some 28,000 clones, roughly 90% being singletons. The sequences come from unsorted PBMCs, collected 5 to 5.5 years after starting antiretroviral therapy. Receptors originate from a woman aged 40 to 50 with HIV. Both conserved end residues are trimmed from each CDR3.

CDR3 protein,V gene
ASSPGLAGDSYNEQF,TRBV5-1
ASSPMGRERSYNEQF,TRBV4-1
ASSRGGVNTDTQY,TRBV5-1
ASLKGGRSPDTQY,TRBV7-6
ATSQGGAGTDTQY,TRBV15
ASSGIVPGELF,TRBV9
ASSEAIQIYEQY,TRBV6-1
ASSFGTGNTEAF,TRBV7-8
ASSPLGERGGYT,TRBV5-1
ASSQDWVDNYGYT,TRBV4-3
ASSYSRGLYEQY,TRBV6-5
ASSLYLIPGQLGPGELF,TRBV7-8
ASSLSGTPYNEQF,TRBV11-2
AWRPYQAMNTEAF,TRBV30
ACDIRNAGANVLT,TRBV30
ASSVGGLGNNEQF,TRBV19
ASSLIGNSGETQY,TRBV7-7
ASSLDRNTEAF,TRBV6-6
ASGRGGSEQF,TRBV10-2
ASSFPEGGQGKKLF,TRBV11-2
ASRPGGGTDTQY,TRBV5-4
ASSPSGRETGEQY,TRBV7-6
ASSVGPPSNTEAF,TRBV9
ASSSPRLAGVRGEQF,TRBV28
ASIPVDSNNEKLF,TRBV10-1
ASSQGTGGEVRAF,TRBV4-2
ASSFLNTYEQY,TRBV6-6
ASSLDGRTYEQY,TRBV5-1
ASSQGTNEKLF,TRBV4-1
ASSDFQVEAF,TRBV2
ASRELGYEQY,TRBV10-2
ASATAAVVTEAF,TRBV18
ASIGLAGTDTQY,TRBV5-5
ASSQGTSGNREQY,TRBV4-1
ASSQEAESWETQY,TRBV4-2
ASRRSGWEETQY,TRBV6-6
ASSRTGYFDEAF,TRBV6-6
ASSFDSAVGYT,TRBV7-6
ASRMGTGVDQTQH,TRBV27
ASRDSKTARAF,TRBV7-2
ASSLAGSQYNQETQY,TRBV7-9
ASSYGTHLMRQF,TRBV7-6
ASSLVSRDTEAF,TRBV7-8
ASSESRGSTRGELF,TRBV25-1
ASTYRENTEAF,TRBV2
ASAKDRENYGYT,TRBV12-5
ASIETDRVDEQF,TRBV6-1
ASSLGGTSDTIY,TRBV7-8
ASSLEPNYGYT,TRBV6-5
AWSPGTGPQH,TRBV30
ASSFIDGQPQH,TRBV27